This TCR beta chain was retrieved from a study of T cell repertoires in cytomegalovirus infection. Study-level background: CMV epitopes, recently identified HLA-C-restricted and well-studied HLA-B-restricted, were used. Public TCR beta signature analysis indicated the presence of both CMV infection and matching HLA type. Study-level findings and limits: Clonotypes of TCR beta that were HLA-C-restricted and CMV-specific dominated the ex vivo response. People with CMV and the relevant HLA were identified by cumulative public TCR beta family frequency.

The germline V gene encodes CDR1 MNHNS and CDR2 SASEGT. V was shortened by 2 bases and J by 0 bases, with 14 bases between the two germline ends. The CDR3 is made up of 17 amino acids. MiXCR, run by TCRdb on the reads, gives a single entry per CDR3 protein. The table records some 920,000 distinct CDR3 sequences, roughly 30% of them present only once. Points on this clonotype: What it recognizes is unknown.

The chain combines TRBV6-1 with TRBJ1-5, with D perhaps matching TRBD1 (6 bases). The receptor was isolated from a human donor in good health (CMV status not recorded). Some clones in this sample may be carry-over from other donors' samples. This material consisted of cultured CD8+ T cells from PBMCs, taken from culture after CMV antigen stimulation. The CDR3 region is CASSERGRLFSNQPQHF. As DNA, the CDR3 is TGTGCCAGCAGTGAAAGGGGGAGACTGTTTAGCAATCAGCCCCAGCATTTT.